Presented here are 25 T cell receptor beta chains from one specimen sequenced in a study of blood T cell repertoires in COVID-19. Data came from immunoSEQ multiplex PCR; TCRdb stores just in-frame clones and leaves some out. The sample has 270,000 or so clones, about four fifths seen once. What was sequenced was peripheral blood. Receptors originate from a woman between 18 and 29 years old with acute or convalescent COVID-19.

The chain combines TRBV6-2 or TRBV6-3 with TRBJ2-1; 7 positions agree with TRBD1. CDR1 and CDR2 from the germline V gene are MNHEY and SVGEGT. This CDR3 is 14 amino acids long. Trimming at V came to 6 bases and at J to 3 bases, leaving 5 bases not matched to a gene. CDR3 sequence (DNA): TGTGCCAGCAGCGCGACAGGGAACTACAATGAGCAGTTCTTC. Translating it yields CASSATGNYNEQFF.

This chain connects TRBV5-5 to TRBJ2-7, with D unresolved. The ends were cut back, 4 bases at V and 1 base at J, with 3 bases in the middle. Germline assignment: CDR1 SGHKS and CDR2 YYEKEE (reference sequence). The CDR3 is 11 amino acids. CDR3 DNA sequence: TGTGCCAGCAGCATATCCTACGAGCAGTACTTC. It translates to CASSISYEQYF.

The rearrangement uses TRBV7-3 and TRBJ2-2; 12 bases align to TRBD2. The V and J ends lost 5 bases and 4 bases, in that order; junction bases with no gene match: 5. The CDR3 is 16 amino acids. Per the germline V gene, CDR1 is SGHTA and CDR2 is FQGTGA. The DNA of the CDR3 is TGTGCCAGCAGCCTCGCTAGCGGGAGGGTCACCGGGGAGCTGTTTTTT. The encoded protein is CASSLASGRVTGELFF.

The V and J genes are TRBV12-5 and TRBJ2-3; D gene unclear. In germline, CDR1 is LGHNT, CDR2 FRNRAP. V lost 2 bases and J 2 bases, leaving 26 bases between the germline ends. There are 20 residues in the CDR3. The CDR3 spells CASGLNLLLNGPFLTDTQYF. The CDR3 DNA reads TGTGCTAGTGGTTTGAATCTCCTACTGAACGGTCCTTTTCTCACAGATACGCAGTATTTT.

CDR3 loop: CASSLGRLAGVADTQYF. CDR3 coding DNA: TGTGCCAGCAGCTTGGGCCGACTAGCGGGAGTGGCAGATACGCAGTATTTT. This chain connects TRBV5-4 to TRBJ2-3; 12 bases line up with TRBD2. The CDR3 is made up of 17 amino acids. V shed 0 bases, J shed 4 bases, and the junction held 6 bases outside the gene matches. Germline CDR1 reads SGHNT; CDR2 reads YYREEE (reference sequence).

The chain joins TRBV30 to TRBJ1-2, with D possibly TRBD1 on 5 matching bases. Germline assignment: CDR1 GTSNPN and CDR2 SVGIG (reference sequence). The V and J ends lost 1 base and 4 bases respectively, with 7 bases between them. The CDR3 loop spans 12 amino acids. The CDR3 DNA is TGTGCCTGGAGTGGGGGCAGCTATGGCTACACCTTC. This sequence encodes CAWSGGSYGYTF.

This clone was detected once. The V call is TRBV7-9, the J call TRBJ1-1; no reliable D call. Germline CDR1 SEHNR, CDR2 FQNEAQ (reference sequence). V lost 1 base, J lost 1 base, and 10 bases lay in between. The CDR3 sequence is 15 residues long. CDR3 amino acids: CASSLGWATNTEAFF. For the CDR3, the DNA is TGTGCCAGCAGCTTAGGGTGGGCTACGAACACTGAAGCTTTCTTT.

The genes are TRBV19 and TRBJ1-5, with D uncertain. CDR1 is LNHDA, CDR2 SQIVND, per germline (reference sequence). The length of the CDR3 is 12 residues. V lost 0 bases and J 9 bases, leaving 6 bases between the germline ends. In DNA form, the CDR3 reads TGTGCCAGTAGTATAGAATTCGGGCCCCAGCATTTT. As protein: CASSIEFGPQHF.

The chain has TRBV5-1 and TRBJ1-1; 7 bases fit TRBD1. The germline V gene has CDR1 SGHRS and CDR2 YFSETQ. The CDR3 contains 15 residues. J was trimmed by 4 bases and V by 5 bases; bases with no gene match: 11. As DNA, the CDR3 is TGCGCCAGCAGGTACGGACAGGAGGTCGGCACTGAAGCTTTCTTT. It encodes CASRYGQEVGTEAFF.

The V call is TRBV5-4, the J call TRBJ2-1, with D uncertain. CDR3 length equals 13 residues. Germline V gene data show CDR1 as SGHNT and CDR2 as YYREEE (reference sequence). Trimming took 4 bases from V and 5 from J, leaving 10 bases between them. CDR3 residues: CASSPAVNNEQFF. CDR3 sequence (DNA): TGTGCCAGCAGCCCGGCGGTCAACAATGAGCAGTTCTTC.

The rearrangement joins TRBV19 to TRBJ2-1; 9 bases align to TRBD1. The V segment lost 7 bases and the J segment 6 bases; nucleotides outside the gene matches: 10. Germline assignment: CDR1 LNHDA and CDR2 SQIVND (reference sequence). The CDR3 spans 15 residues. The CDR3 sequence: CASNSGQGIGNEQFF. CDR3 DNA: TGTGCCAGTAACTCGGGACAGGGAATAGGCAATGAGCAGTTCTTC.

V is TRBV28 and J is TRBJ1-5; D unclear. This CDR3 is built from 14 residues. Germline V CDR1 and CDR2: MDHEN, SYDVKM. V shed 3 bases and J shed 0 bases, with 6 bases lying between them. The CDR3 DNA reads as TGTGCCAGCAGTTTTCAGGCTAGCAATCAGCCCCAGCATTTT. Residues: CASSFQASNQPQHF. The variable domain in full, completed from reference TRBV28 and TRBJ1-5, reads DVKVTQSSRYLVKRTGEKVFLECVQDMDHENMFWYRQDPGLGLRLIYFSYDVKMKEKGDIPEGYSVSREKKERFSLILESASTNQTSMYLCASSFQASNQPQHFGDGTRLSIL.

The chain is built from TRBV7-9 and TRBJ1-3, with D unresolved. The V and J ends lost 1 base and 4 bases respectively, with 11 bases between them. The CDR3 is 15 residues long. Germline CDR1 and CDR2: SEHNR and FQNEAQ (reference sequence). In DNA form, the CDR3 reads TGTGCCAGCAGCTTAGAATTAGCGGTCGGAAACACCATATATTTT. Translating it yields CASSLELAVGNTIYF.

The rearrangement uses TRBV10-3 and TRBJ1-4; D may be TRBD1 (6 bases). CDR1 and CDR2 from the germline V gene are ENHRY and SYGVKD. The V end lost 2 bases, the J end lost 7 bases, and 11 bases lay between the germline ends. This CDR3 has 14 residues. Here the CDR3 DNA reads TGTGCCATCAGTGAGGTGCAGGGGACTGAAAAACTGTTTTTT. It is translated as CAISEVQGTEKLFF.

This sequence joins TRBV10-2 and TRBJ2-7; TRBD1 might be the D (5 bases). Germline V gives CDR1 WSHSY, CDR2 SAAADI. The V gene lost 9 bases and the J gene lost 2 bases, with 11 bases spanning the gap. This CDR3 is built from 12 residues. CDR3 sequence (DNA): TGCGCCAGTATGCAGGGTCCCTACGAGCAGTACTTC. This sequence encodes CASMQGPYEQYF.

Regarding this clone: Compared with germline, one end of the junction differs, possibly owing to a read error. Different DNA sequences within this sample yield the same CDR3. The chain recombines TRBV15 with TRBJ1-1; no firm D call. CDR3 length: 14 amino acids. Per the germline V gene, CDR1 is LNHNV and CDR2 is YYDKDF (reference sequence). The CDR3 loop reads CATSRAGMNTEAFF. CDR3 bases: TGTGCCACCAGTAGAGCCGGGATGAACACTGAAGCTTTCTTT.

V gene TRBV10-3 combines with J gene TRBJ2-7; 9 positions match TRBD2. CDR3 length equals 13 residues. Germline lookup yields CDR1 ENHRY and CDR2 SYGVKD. V gave up 11 bases and J gave up 2 bases; unmatched junction bases: 7. The CDR3 DNA sequence: TGTGCCTCCAGACTAGCGGCCACCTACGAGCAGTACTTC. Amino acids: CASRLAATYEQYF.

The sample holds a few counts of this clone. This chain links TRBV6-2 or TRBV6-3 with TRBJ1-2; no clear D. V lost 5 bases, J lost 8 bases, and 12 bases lay in between. This CDR3 is built from 12 residues. The germline V gene encodes CDR1 MNHEY and CDR2 SVGEGT. The CDR3 is CASSNQAGGYTF. In DNA, the CDR3 is TGTGCCAGCAGTAACCAGGCGGGAGGCTACACCTTC.

The rearrangement joins TRBV7-2 to TRBJ2-5; 11 nucleotides line up with TRBD2. Germline V gene data show CDR1 as SGHTA and CDR2 as FQGNSA. Trimming took 5 bases from V and 4 from J; bases not matched to a gene: 6. The length of the CDR3 is 15 residues. The CDR3 region is CASSASSGRAETQYF. In DNA, the CDR3 is TGTGCCAGCAGCGCCAGTAGCGGGAGGGCAGAGACCCAGTACTTC.

This rearrangement joins TRBV11-2 to TRBJ2-7; 10 bases are a match to TRBD2. The germline V gene encodes CDR1 SGHAT and CDR2 FQNNGV. This CDR3 contains 15 residues. V shed 4 bases and J 2 bases; nucleotides not matched to a gene: 5. The CDR3 DNA is TGTGCCAGCAGCTCATTAGCGGGAGGACCCTACGAGCAGTACTTC. This translates into CASSSLAGGPYEQYF.

V is TRBV4-2 and J is TRBJ2-1, with 7 bases that match TRBD2. The CDR3 is 17 amino acids. Looked up from germline, CDR1 is LGHNA and CDR2 is YNFKEQ. Trimming cost V 0 bases and J 1 base; bases outside gene matches: 6. CDR3 residues: CASSQDGNGGSYNEQFF. The CDR3 DNA follows: TGTGCCAGCAGCCAAGATGGAAACGGGGGGTCCTACAATGAGCAGTTCTTC.

The chain carries TRBV6-5 and TRBJ2-3, with no clear D. The V and J ends lost 11 bases and 1 base respectively, with 4 bases between them. The V gene's germline CDR1 is MNHEY and CDR2 SVGAGI. This CDR3 is built from 10 residues. This CDR3 is CASGTDTQYF. CDR3 coding DNA: TGTGCCTCCGGCACAGATACGCAGTATTTT.

This chain uses TRBV6-2 or TRBV6-3 with TRBJ2-3, with 13 bases fitting TRBD2. This CDR3 comprises 17 residues. V lost 5 bases to trimming and J lost 3 bases; unmatched junction nucleotides: 8. CDR1 and CDR2 from the germline V gene are MNHEY and SVGEGT. The CDR3 DNA reads TGTGCCAGCAGTCCGTGGACTAGCGGGAGAACAACAGATACGCAGTATTTT. This encodes CASSPWTSGRTTDTQYF.

The chain carries TRBV28 and TRBJ1-6; D is ambiguous. Germline V gene sequence: CDR1 MDHEN, CDR2 SYDVKM. The germline V and J ends were trimmed by 7 bases and 0 bases, with 7 bases remaining between them. The CDR3 spans 14 residues. The CDR3 region is CASTGSSYNSPLHF. CDR3 bases: TGTGCCAGCACCGGTAGCTCCTATAATTCACCCCTCCACTTT.

V usage is TRBV27 and J usage is TRBJ2-6; 10 bases agree with TRBD1. V trimming: 3 bases; J trimming: 2 bases; junction bases outside the gene matches: 7. This CDR3 spans 18 amino acids. CDR1 and CDR2 from the germline V gene are MNHEY and SMNVEV (reference sequence). DNA for the CDR3: TGTGCCAGCAGTTTGACAGGGGGCATACTGGCTGGGGCCAACGTCCTGACTTTC. It encodes CASSLTGGILAGANVLTF.